One sample yielded the 19 T cell receptor beta chains listed below, sequenced in a study of blood T cell repertoires in COVID-19. Here immunoSEQ multiplex PCR was the method, and the copy in TCRdb shows in-frame clones only, minus some. Of 200,000 or so clones listed, 80% to 85% are singletons. Sequences were obtained from peripheral blood. The origin of the receptors is a woman in her sixties or seventies with acute or convalescent COVID-19.

The chain employs TRBV6-5 and TRBJ2-2; no clear D. There are 11 residues in the CDR3. V was shortened by 6 bases and J by 9 bases, with 8 bases between the two germline ends. Germline CDR1 and CDR2: MNHEY and SVGAGI. The CDR3 DNA is TGTGCCAGCAGATCTGGGCGGGAGCTGTTTTTT. Residues: CASRSGRELFF.

The chain couples TRBV5-1 to TRBJ1-3; weak D call: TRBD1 (5 bases). There are 15 residues in the CDR3. Per germline, CDR1 SGHRS and CDR2 YFSETQ. V dropped 1 base and J dropped 1 base, with 9 bases sitting between them. CDR3: CASSLTGVSGNTIYF. For the CDR3, the DNA is TGCGCCAGCAGCTTGACGGGGGTATCTGGAAACACCATATATTTT.

The chain joins TRBV6-1 to TRBJ1-1; TRBD1 matches at 11 bases. The trim removed 4 bases at V and 4 bases at J, leaving 11 bases unmatched. Germline V gene lookup returns CDR1 MNHNS and CDR2 SASEGT. The CDR3 has 17 amino acids. The CDR3 reads CASSVRGDRGKVTEAFF. Here the CDR3 DNA reads TGTGCCAGCAGTGTAAGAGGGGACAGGGGGAAGGTCACTGAAGCTTTCTTT.

This chain links TRBV19 with TRBJ1-3; D is possibly TRBD1 (5 bases). The germline CDR1 and CDR2 sequences are LNHDA and SQIVND (reference sequence). CDR3 size: 15 residues. V shed 3 bases and J shed 4 bases, with 13 bases lying between them. In nucleotides, the CDR3 is TGTGCCAGTAGTATTGGGGGGACTGGGGGAAACACCATATATTTT. The encoded protein is CASSIGGTGGNTIYF.

This chain links TRBV2 with TRBJ1-2; maybe TRBD1 (5 bases). The CDR3 covers 15 residues. Trimming pared 3 bases from V and 7 bases from J, leaving 18 bases between. Germline V gives CDR1 SNHLY, CDR2 FYNNEI. CDR3 nucleotides: TGTGCCAGCAGTGAGCGGGGGTGGGGTTTCTCTGGCTACACCTTC. Its translation is CASSERGWGFSGYTF. Looking up the rest from reference TRBV2 and TRBJ1-2 gives the full variable domain: EPEVTQTPSHQVTQMGQEVILRCVPISNHLYFYWYRQILGQKVEFLVSFYNNEISEKSEIFDDQFSVERPDGSNFTLKIRSTKLEDSAMYFCASSERGWGFSGYTFGSGTRLTVV.

The CDR3 loop reads CASSFTRGPGYGYTF. CDR3 in DNA: TGTGCCAGCAGCTTTACCAGGGGGCCAGGATATGGCTACACCTTC. This chain joins TRBV11-2 and TRBJ1-2, with 8 bases identical to TRBD1. Germline values: CDR1 SGHAT, CDR2 FQNNGV. The CDR3 has 15 amino acids. The V gene end was trimmed by 3 bases and the J gene end by 5 bases; junction bases not matched to a gene: 8.

The gene calls are TRBV28 and TRBJ2-1; TRBD2 matches 9 bases. With 4 bases clipped from V and 4 bases from J, the junction kept 11 bases outside the gene matches. CDR1 and CDR2 from the germline V gene are MDHEN and SYDVKM. There are 17 residues in the CDR3. In DNA form, the CDR3 reads TGTGCCAGCAGTTCCCCGGCAGCGGGGGGCCTATACAATGAGCAGTTCTTC. This encodes CASSSPAAGGLYNEQFF.

This clone was recorded a few times. The rearrangement uses TRBV10-3 and TRBJ1-2; 12 nucleotides align to TRBD1. CDR3 length: 13 amino acids. Trimming cost V 10 bases and J 4 bases; bases outside gene matches: 4. Germline V gene data show CDR1 as ENHRY and CDR2 as SYGVKD. The CDR3 reads CATGTGGLYGYTF. CDR3 sequence (DNA): TGTGCCACAGGGACAGGGGGCCTCTATGGCTACACCTTC.

J is TRBJ1-2 and V is TRBV25-1, with 9 bases matching TRBD1. CDR1 is MGHDK, CDR2 SYGVNS, per germline. The CDR3 covers 13 residues. Trimming removed 4 bases from V and 7 bases from J; junction bases left unmatched: 4. The CDR3 spells CASSGTGVGGYTF. For the CDR3, the DNA is TGTGCCAGCAGTGGGACAGGGGTTGGTGGCTACACCTTC.

The chain joins TRBV6-5 to TRBJ1-2; 9 bases are a match to TRBD1. The CDR3 contains 14 residues. The germline CDR1 and CDR2 sequences are MNHEY and SVGAGI. V gave up 7 bases and J gave up 7 bases; unmatched junction bases: 10. CDR3 bases: TGTGCCAGCATCCTGACAGGGGGGGATTTTGGCTACACCTTC. This gives the protein CASILTGGDFGYTF.

V is TRBV7-2 and J is TRBJ2-6; the D gene is possibly TRBD2 (6 bases). The germline V gene has CDR1 SGHTA and CDR2 FQGNSA. V was shortened by 1 base and J by 2 bases, with 12 bases between the two germline ends. This CDR3 spans 17 amino acids. CDR3 sequence (DNA): TGTGCCAGCAGCTTAGTTGGGGGGTTGACTGGGGCCAACGTCCTGACTTTC. Its translation is CASSLVGGLTGANVLTF. Supplemented by reference TRBV7-2 and TRBJ2-6, the full variable domain reads GAGVSQSPSNKVTEKGKDVELRCDPISGHTALYWYRQSLGQGLEFLIYFQGNSAPDKSGLPSDRFSAERTGGSVSTLTIQRTQQEDSAVYLCASSLVGGLTGANVLTFGAGSRLTVL.

V and J are TRBV6-1 and TRBJ1-1; tentative D call: TRBD1 (6 bases). Trimming left V 2 bases short and J 11 bases short, with 18 bases between. From germline, CDR1 is MNHNS and CDR2 SASEGT. The CDR3 sequence is 14 residues long. CDR3 in amino acids: CASSESRDMRAAFF. The CDR3 DNA is TGTGCCAGCAGTGAAAGTCGGGACATGAGAGCGGCTTTCTTT.

The chain carries TRBV2 and TRBJ2-7; 10 bases align to TRBD1. CDR3 length: 15 amino acids. V shed 6 bases and J 4 bases; nucleotides not matched to a gene: 9. CDR1 and CDR2 from the germline V gene are SNHLY and FYNNEI. CDR3 coding DNA: TGTGCCAGCAGCATTGGTGGGACAGGGGAATACGAGCAGTACTTC. The encoded protein is CASSIGGTGEYEQYF.

The CDR3 coding sequence is TGTGCCAGCAGTTTAGGGCTAGCGGGGACTGCAGATACGCAGTATTTT. Translating gives CASSLGLAGTADTQYF. The rearrangement uses TRBV28 and TRBJ2-3; TRBD2 aligns across 9 bases. This CDR3 spans 16 amino acids. Trimming cost V 2 bases and J 4 bases; bases outside gene matches: 7. Germline V gene data show CDR1 as MDHEN and CDR2 as SYDVKM. Full variable domain (missing parts from reference TRBV28 and TRBJ2-3): DVKVTQSSRYLVKRTGEKVFLECVQDMDHENMFWYRQDPGLGLRLIYFSYDVKMKEKGDIPEGYSVSREKKERFSLILESASTNQTSMYLCASSLGLAGTADTQYFGPGTRLTVL.

This sequence joins TRBV5-4 and TRBJ2-5; 11 bases are shared with TRBD2. Germline CDR1 is SGHNT and CDR2 is YYREEE (reference sequence). This CDR3 region has 17 residues. V lost 0 bases and J lost 1; bases outside the gene matches: 5. The CDR3 DNA reads TGTGCCAGCAGCTTGGGACTAGCGGGGTTGGGCCAAGAGACCCAGTACTTC. This translates into CASSLGLAGLGQETQYF. Together with reference TRBV5-4 and TRBJ2-5, the CDR3 gives the full variable domain: ETGVTQSPTHLIKTRGQQVTLRCSSQSGHNTVSWYQQALGQGPQFIFQYYREEENGRGNFPPRFSGLQFPNYSSELNVNALELDDSALYLCASSLGLAGLGQETQYFGPGTRLLVL.

The rearrangement uses TRBV5-6 and TRBJ1-6; D gene ambiguous. Germline V gene data show CDR1 as SGHDT and CDR2 as YYEEEE. This CDR3 is 17 amino acids long. The V gene lost 4 bases and the J gene lost 4 bases, with 18 bases spanning the gap. CDR3 DNA sequence: TGTGCCAGCAGCCCGGAGGGAATTGGCCGTTATAATTCACCCCTCCACTTT. It specifies CASSPEGIGRYNSPLHF. Drawing the rest from reference TRBV5-6 and TRBJ1-6, the complete variable domain is DAGVTQSPTHLIKTRGQQVTLRCSPKSGHDTVSWYQQALGQGPQFIFQYYEEEERQRGNFPDRFSGHQFPNYSSELNVNALLLGDSALYLCASSPEGIGRYNSPLHFGNGTRLTVT.

The CDR3 DNA reads TGTGCCAGCAGATCACGTGGTGGCGGCACTGAAGCTTTCTTT. Protein sequence: CASRSRGGGTEAFF. The V gene is TRBV6-5, the J gene TRBJ1-1; D gene ambiguous. V lost 6 bases and J lost 4, with 15 bases in between. Germline-derived CDR1 and CDR2 are MNHEY and SVGAGI. The CDR3 totals 14 residues.

The chain is built from TRBV5-6 and TRBJ2-3, with 9 bases fitting TRBD2. CDR1 is SGHDT, CDR2 YYEEEE, per germline. Trimming took 2 bases from V and 8 from J; bases not matched to a gene: 6. This CDR3 has 14 amino acids. In nucleotides, the CDR3 is TGTGCCAGCAGCTTTCGCGGGGGGGTCGGTACGCAGTATTTT. This gives the protein CASSFRGGVGTQYF.

The chain combines TRBV7-3 with TRBJ1-2, with D maybe TRBD1 (5 bases). The CDR3 runs to 15 residues. CDR1 SGHTA and CDR2 FQGTGA come from the germline V gene. Trimming stripped 7 bases from V and 8 bases from J, with 23 bases between. CDR3 region: CASIIPGGTFGGYTF. In DNA, the CDR3 is TGTGCCAGCATCATCCCTGGGGGGACCTTCGGCGGCTACACCTTC.